The present T cell receptor (beta chain) was sequenced within a study of T-cell reconstitution after alpha-beta-depleted transplantation in children. V shed 5 bases, J shed 10 bases, and the junction held 21 bases outside the gene matches. The CDR3 contains 19 residues. CDR1 LGHDT and CDR2 YNNKEL come from the germline V gene (reference sequence). This sample's TCRbeta library carried unique molecular identifier barcodes. A single record per CDR3 protein comes from TCRdb applying MiXCR to the PCR reads. The sample carries about 360,000 distinct CDR3 sequences, 13% recorded once. This clonotype was seen a few times.

The sequence came from a human donor who donated a stem cell graft to a child with Fanconi anemia. The chain has TRBV3-1 and TRBJ2-1, with 12 bases identical to TRBD2. This sample comprised PBMCs, obtained from the stem cell graft. The CDR3 region is CASSTHWTGLAGTWEEQFF. CDR3 sequence (DNA): TGTGCCAGCAGCACGCACTGGACAGGACTAGCGGGGACCTGGGAGGAGCAGTTCTTC.